This TCR beta chain was recorded in a study of identical twins. Study-wide results and caveats: The study reached conclusions through statistical analysis that was cross-sectional, not following the same donors. Abundant beta clonotypes from cord blood had fewer insertions, unlike memory repertoires, which showed none. For zero-insertion analyses, partial confounding could come from invariant MAIT and iNKT cells.

This clonotype was seen a handful of times. Its target is unknown. The donors were all healthy and Caucasian. CDR3 length: 15 amino acids. CDR1 is MNHNS and CDR2 is SASEGT in the germline V gene. After removal of 7 bases from V and 5 bases from J, the junction contained 9 bases not matched to a gene. TCRdb re-analysed the 5' RACE reads in MiXCR, keeping a single row per CDR3 protein. Of 1.5 million to 2 million distinct CDR3 sequences in the sample, about 31% were seen once. The TCR sequence derives from a newborn girl in good health. The genes are TRBV6-1 and TRBJ1-5; TRBD1 agrees at 9 bases. Sequenced sample: cord blood. The CDR3 reads CASTTTGGVYQPQHF. The CDR3 DNA is TGTGCCAGCACGACGACAGGGGGGGTCTATCAGCCCCAGCATTTT.